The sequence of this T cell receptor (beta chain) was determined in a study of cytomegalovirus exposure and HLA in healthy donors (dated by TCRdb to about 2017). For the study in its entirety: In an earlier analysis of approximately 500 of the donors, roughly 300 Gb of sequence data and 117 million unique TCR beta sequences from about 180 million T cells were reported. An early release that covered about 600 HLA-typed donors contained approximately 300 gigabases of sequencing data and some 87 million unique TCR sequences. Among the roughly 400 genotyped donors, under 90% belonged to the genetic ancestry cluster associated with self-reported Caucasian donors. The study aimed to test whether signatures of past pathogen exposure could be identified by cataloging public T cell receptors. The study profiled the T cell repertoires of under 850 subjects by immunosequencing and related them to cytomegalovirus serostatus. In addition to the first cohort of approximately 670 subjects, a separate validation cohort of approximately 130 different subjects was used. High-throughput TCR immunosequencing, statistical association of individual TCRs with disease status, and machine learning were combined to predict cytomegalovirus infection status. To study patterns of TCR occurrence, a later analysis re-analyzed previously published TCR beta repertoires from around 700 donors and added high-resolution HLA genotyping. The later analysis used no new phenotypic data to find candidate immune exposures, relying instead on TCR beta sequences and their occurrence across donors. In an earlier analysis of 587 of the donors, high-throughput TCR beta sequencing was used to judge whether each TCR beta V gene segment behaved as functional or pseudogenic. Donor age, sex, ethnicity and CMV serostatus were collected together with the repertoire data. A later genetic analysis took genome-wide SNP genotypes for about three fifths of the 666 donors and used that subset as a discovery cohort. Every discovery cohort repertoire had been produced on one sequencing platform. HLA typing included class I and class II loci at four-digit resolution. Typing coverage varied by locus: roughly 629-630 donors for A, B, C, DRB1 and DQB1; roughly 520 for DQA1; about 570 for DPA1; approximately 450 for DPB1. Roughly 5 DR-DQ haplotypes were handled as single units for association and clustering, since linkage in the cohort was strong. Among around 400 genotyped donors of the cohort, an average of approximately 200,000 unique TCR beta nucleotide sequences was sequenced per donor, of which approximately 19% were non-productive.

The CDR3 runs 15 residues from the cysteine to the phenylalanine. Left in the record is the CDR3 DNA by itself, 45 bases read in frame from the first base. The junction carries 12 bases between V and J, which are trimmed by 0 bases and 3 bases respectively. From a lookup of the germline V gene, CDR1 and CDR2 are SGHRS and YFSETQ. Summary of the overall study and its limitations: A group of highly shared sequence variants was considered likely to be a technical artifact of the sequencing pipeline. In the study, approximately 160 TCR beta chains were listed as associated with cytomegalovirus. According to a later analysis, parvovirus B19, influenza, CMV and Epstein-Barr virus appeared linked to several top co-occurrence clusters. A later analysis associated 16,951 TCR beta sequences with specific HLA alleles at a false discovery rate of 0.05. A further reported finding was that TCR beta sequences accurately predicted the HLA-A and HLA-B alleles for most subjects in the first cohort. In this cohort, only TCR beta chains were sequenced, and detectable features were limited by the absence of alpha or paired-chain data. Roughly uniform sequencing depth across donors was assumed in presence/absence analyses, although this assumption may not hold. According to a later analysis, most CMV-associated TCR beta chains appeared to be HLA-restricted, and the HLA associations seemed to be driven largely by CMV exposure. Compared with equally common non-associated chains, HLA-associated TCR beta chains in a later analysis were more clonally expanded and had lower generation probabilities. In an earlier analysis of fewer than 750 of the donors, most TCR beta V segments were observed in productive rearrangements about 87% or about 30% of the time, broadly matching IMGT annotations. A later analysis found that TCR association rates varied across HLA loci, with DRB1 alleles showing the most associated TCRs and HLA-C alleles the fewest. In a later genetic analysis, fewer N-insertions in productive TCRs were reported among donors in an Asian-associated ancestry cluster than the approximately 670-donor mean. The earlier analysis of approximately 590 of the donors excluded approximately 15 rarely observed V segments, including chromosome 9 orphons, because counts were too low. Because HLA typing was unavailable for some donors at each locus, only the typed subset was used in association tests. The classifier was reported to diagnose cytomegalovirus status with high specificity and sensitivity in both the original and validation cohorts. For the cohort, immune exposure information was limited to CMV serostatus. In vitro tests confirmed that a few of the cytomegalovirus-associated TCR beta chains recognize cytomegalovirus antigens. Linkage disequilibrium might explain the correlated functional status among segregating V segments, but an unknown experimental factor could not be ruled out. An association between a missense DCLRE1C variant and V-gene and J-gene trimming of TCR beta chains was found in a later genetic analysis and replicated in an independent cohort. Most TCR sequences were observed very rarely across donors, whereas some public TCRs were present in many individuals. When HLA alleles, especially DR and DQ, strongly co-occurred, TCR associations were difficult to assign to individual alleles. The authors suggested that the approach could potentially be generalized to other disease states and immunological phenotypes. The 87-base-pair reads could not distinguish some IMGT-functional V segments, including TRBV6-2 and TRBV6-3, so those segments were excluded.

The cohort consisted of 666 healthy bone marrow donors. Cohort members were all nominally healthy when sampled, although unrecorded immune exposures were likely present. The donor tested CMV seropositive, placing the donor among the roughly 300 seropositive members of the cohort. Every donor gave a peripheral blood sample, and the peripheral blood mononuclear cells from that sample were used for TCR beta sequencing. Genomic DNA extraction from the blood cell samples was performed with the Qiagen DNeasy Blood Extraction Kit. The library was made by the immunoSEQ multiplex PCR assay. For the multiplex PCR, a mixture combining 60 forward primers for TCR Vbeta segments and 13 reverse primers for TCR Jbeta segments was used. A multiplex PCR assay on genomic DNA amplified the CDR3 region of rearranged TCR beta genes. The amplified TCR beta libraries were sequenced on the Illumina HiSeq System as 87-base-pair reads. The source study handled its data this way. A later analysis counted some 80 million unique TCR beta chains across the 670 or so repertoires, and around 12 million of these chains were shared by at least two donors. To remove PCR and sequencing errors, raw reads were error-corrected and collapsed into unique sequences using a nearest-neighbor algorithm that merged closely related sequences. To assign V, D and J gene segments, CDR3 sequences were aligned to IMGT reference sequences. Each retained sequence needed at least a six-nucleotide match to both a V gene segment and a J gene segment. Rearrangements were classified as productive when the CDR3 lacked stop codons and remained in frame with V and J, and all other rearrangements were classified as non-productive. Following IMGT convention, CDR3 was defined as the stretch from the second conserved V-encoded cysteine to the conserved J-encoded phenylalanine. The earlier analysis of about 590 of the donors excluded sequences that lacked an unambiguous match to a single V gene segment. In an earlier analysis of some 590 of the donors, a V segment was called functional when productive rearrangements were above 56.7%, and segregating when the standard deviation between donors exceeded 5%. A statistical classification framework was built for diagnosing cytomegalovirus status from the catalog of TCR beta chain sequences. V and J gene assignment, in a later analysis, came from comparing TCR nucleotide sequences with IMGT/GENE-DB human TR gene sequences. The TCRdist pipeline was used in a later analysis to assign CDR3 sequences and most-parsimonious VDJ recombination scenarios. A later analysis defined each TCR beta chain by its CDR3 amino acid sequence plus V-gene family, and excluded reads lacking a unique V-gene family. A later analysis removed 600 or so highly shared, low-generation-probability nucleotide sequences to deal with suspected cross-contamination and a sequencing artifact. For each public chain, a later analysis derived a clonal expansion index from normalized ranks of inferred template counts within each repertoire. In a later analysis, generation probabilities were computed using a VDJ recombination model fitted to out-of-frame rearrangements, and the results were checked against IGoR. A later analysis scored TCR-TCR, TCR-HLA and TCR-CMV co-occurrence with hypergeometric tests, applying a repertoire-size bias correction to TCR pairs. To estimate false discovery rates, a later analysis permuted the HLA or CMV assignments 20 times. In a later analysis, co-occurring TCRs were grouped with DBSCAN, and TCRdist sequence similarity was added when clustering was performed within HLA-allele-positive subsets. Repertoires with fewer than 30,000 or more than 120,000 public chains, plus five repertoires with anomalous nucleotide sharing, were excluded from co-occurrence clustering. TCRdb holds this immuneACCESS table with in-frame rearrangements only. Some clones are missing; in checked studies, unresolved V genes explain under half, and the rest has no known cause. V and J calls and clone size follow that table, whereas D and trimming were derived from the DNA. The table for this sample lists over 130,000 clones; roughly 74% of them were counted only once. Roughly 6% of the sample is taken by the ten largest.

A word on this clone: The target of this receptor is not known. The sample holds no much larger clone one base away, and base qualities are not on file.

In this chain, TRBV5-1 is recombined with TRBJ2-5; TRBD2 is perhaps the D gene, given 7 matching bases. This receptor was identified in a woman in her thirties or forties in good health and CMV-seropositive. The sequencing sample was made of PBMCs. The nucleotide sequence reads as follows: TGCGCCAGCAGCTTGGCGCGGGGGCTGGAAGAGACCCAGTACTTC. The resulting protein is CASSLARGLEETQYF. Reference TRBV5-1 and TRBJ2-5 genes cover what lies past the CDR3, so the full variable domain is KAGVTQTPRYLIKTRGQQVTLSCSPISGHRSVSWYQQTPGQGLQFLFEYFSETQRNKGNFPGRFSGRQFSNSRSEMNVSTLELGDSALYLCASSLARGLEETQYFGPGTRLLVL.